This TCR beta chain was sequenced during a study of shared clonotypes between healthy human individuals. This CDR3 comprises 16 residues. The unsorted samples took tens of millions of PBMCs to get genomic DNA. This clone was recorded only once. Once extracted for a subset, genomic DNA was divided evenly among several immunoSEQ plates. Bulk PBMC genomic DNA spanned ten immunoSEQ deep plates. Original analysis: Owing to the provision of junction-only sequences devoid of quality scores by immunoSEQ, filtering differed. Profiled with immunoSEQ multiplex PCR; TCRdb holds only in-frame clones, not every one. The V and J calls and the clone size are those of that table, but D and trimming were determined from the DNA. The profile shows fewer than 550,000 clones, 60% to 80% of them singletons.

The genes are TRBV12-1 and TRBJ2-1; the D segment call TRBD2 is taken from the table without a DNA check. TRBV12-1 is a pseudogene. The specimen sequenced was PBMCs. This TCR was sampled from a woman in her forties in good health. Some clones in this sample may be carry-over from other donors' samples. The CDR3 sequence is CASSSRSGGFYNEQFF. The DNA of the CDR3 is TGTGCCAGCAGCTCCCGTAGCGGGGGGTTCTACAATGAGCAGTTCTTC.